Presented here are 19 T cell receptor beta chains from one specimen sequenced in a study of blood T cells in healthy people across ages. Then a second PCR, running about 7 to 11 cycles, was carried out with a sample-barcoded 5' primer and a J-beta primer mix. A single record per CDR3 protein comes from TCRdb applying MiXCR to the 5' RACE reads. The data contain roughly 1,500,000 distinct CDR3 sequences, approximately 32% of them seen just once; the ten biggest clones take up around 11%. The sample taken for sequencing was blood. The receptors here all came from a woman in her 30s in good health.

The rearrangement links TRBV20-1 to TRBJ2-3; either TRBD1 or TRBD2 may supply D (6 bases each). The CDR3 covers 15 residues. V lost 3 bases and J lost 4, with 17 bases in between. Germline V lookup: CDR1 DFQATT, CDR2 SNEGSKA (reference sequence). The DNA of the CDR3 is TGCAGTGCTAGTGGAGGGCCAGGGGCGCCAGATACGCAGTATTTT. Translating gives CSASGGPGAPDTQYF.

This clonotype was observed a handful of times. The V gene is TRBV4-1, the J gene TRBJ1-1; 7 bases agree with TRBD1. Germline trimming cut 2 bases from V and 0 bases from J; bases unmatched to any gene: 3. CDR1 is MGHRA and CDR2 is YSYEKL in the germline V gene. The CDR3 consists of 15 residues. This chain's CDR3 is CASSQLGQMNTEAFF. As DNA, the CDR3 is TGCGCCAGCAGCCAACTGGGACAGATGAACACTGAAGCTTTCTTT.

This clonotype has at least ten counts. The chain has TRBV12-3 or TRBV12-4 and TRBJ1-1, with D possibly TRBD1 on 5 matching bases. V was trimmed by 3 bases and J by 1 base, leaving 9 bases between them. The CDR3 spans 14 residues. CDR3 in DNA: TGTGCCAGCAGTTTCGGGGCAGCGAACACTGAAGCTTTCTTT. It specifies CASSFGAANTEAFF.

In this sample, this clonotype turned up a few times. The chain employs TRBV15 and TRBJ2-7, with 10 bases fitting TRBD1. CDR1 and CDR2 from the germline V gene are LNHNV and YYDKDF (reference sequence). The CDR3 covers 15 residues. The V segment lost 3 bases and the J segment 2 bases; nucleotides outside the gene matches: 4. The chain's CDR3 is CATSSPGTGAYEQYF. DNA for the CDR3: TGTGCCACCAGCAGCCCCGGGACAGGGGCCTACGAGCAGTACTTC.

The chain is built from TRBV7-8 and TRBJ2-3, with TRBD2 matching over 8 bases. Losses at the gene ends were 1 base for V and 5 bases for J; bases not matched to a gene: 2. There are 14 residues in the CDR3. Germline V gives CDR1 SGHVS, CDR2 FQNEAQ. CDR3 sequence: CASSLERGLDTQYF. CDR3 DNA sequence: TGTGCCAGCAGCTTAGAGCGGGGGTTAGATACGCAGTATTTT.

CDR3 DNA: TGCAGTGCTAACCCTAGCGGGCGCGCACCGGCAGATACGCAGTATTTT. This translates into CSANPSGRAPADTQYF. This chain joins TRBV20-1 and TRBJ2-3, with TRBD2 matching 8 bases. The V segment lost 4 bases and the J segment 4 bases; nucleotides outside the gene matches: 13. Germline V gene sequence: CDR1 DFQATT, CDR2 SNEGSKA (reference sequence). The CDR3 is made up of 16 amino acids.

This clonotype was detected only a few times. DNA for the CDR3: TGTGCCACCAGTGTTCCTAGCGGGAGCACAGATACGCAGTATTTT. Encoded protein: CATSVPSGSTDTQYF. This chain uses TRBV24-1 with TRBJ2-3; 8 bases are shared with TRBD2. The CDR3 is 15 residues long. Germline trimming cut 5 bases from V and 0 bases from J; bases unmatched to any gene: 3. Germline loops: CDR1 KGHDR, CDR2 SFDVKD.

At least ten counts were recorded for this clonotype. This chain links TRBV5-8 with TRBJ2-1; 11 nucleotides agree with TRBD2. The CDR3 has 15 residues. V shed 3 bases and J 6 bases; nucleotides not matched to a gene: 5. Germline V gene lookup returns CDR1 SGHTS and CDR2 YDEGEE. In DNA, the CDR3 is TGTGCCAGCAGCTCCGGGACTAGCGGATTCAATGAGCAGTTCTTC. Translated, it gives CASSSGTSGFNEQFF.

This clonotype was observed a few times. The rearrangement joins TRBV4-2 to TRBJ2-5; D is undetermined. Trimming left V 1 base short and J 4 bases short, with 10 bases between. This CDR3 region has 14 residues. Germline V gives CDR1 LGHNA, CDR2 YNFKEQ. The CDR3 sequence is CASSQVGPRETQYF. CDR3 coding DNA: TGTGCCAGCAGCCAAGTAGGGCCCCGAGAGACCCAGTACTTC.

The V gene is TRBV3-1, the J gene TRBJ2-2; D remains unclear. This CDR3 contains 12 residues. Germline lookup yields CDR1 LGHDT and CDR2 YNNKEL (reference sequence). Trimming pared 4 bases from V and 7 bases from J, leaving 7 bases between. CDR3 in amino acids: CASSPISGELFF. The CDR3 DNA reads TGTGCCAGCAGCCCTATTAGCGGGGAGCTGTTTTTT. Together with reference TRBV3-1 and TRBJ2-2, the CDR3 gives the full variable domain: DTAVSQTPKYLVTQMGNDKSIKCEQNLGHDTMYWYKQDSKKFLKIMFSYNNKELIINETVPNRFSPKSPDKAHLNLHINSLELGDSAVYFCASSPISGELFFGEGSRLTVL.

This clonotype showed up just a few times. This chain's CDR3 is CASSVSSGHYNEQFF. In DNA, the CDR3 is TGTGCCAGCAGCGTATCTTCGGGACACTACAATGAGCAGTTCTTC. The rearrangement joins TRBV9 to TRBJ2-1; a weak D match, TRBD1 (6 bases). This CDR3 region has 15 residues. CDR1 is SGDLS and CDR2 is YYNGEE in the germline V gene. V shed 1 base and J shed 3 bases, with 11 bases lying between them.

Points on this clonotype: One end of the junction is discordant with germline, which a read error may explain. J is TRBJ2-3 and V is TRBV18; D is perhaps TRBD2 (5 bases). CDR1 is KGHSH, CDR2 LQKENI, per germline. The CDR3 spans 13 residues. The CDR3 region is CASSLASIDTQYF. DNA for the CDR3: TGTGCCAGCTCATTGGCTAGCATAGATACGCAGTATTTT. The complete variable domain, with remaining parts taken from reference TRBV18 and TRBJ2-3, reads NAGVMQNPRHLVRRRGQEARLRCSPMKGHSHVYWYRQLPEEGLKFMVYLQKENIIDESGMPKERFSAEFPKEGPSILRIQQVVRGDSAAYFCASSLASIDTQYFGPGTRLTVL.

The table lists this clonotype with a few counts. V gene TRBV5-1 combines with J gene TRBJ2-3; 12 bases line up with TRBD2. CDR1 and CDR2 (germline): SGHRS, YFSETQ. This CDR3 contains 17 residues. V trimming: 3 bases; J trimming: 0 bases; junction bases outside the gene matches: 5. This chain's CDR3 is CASSSTGTSGSTDTQYF. As DNA, the CDR3 is TGCGCCAGCAGCTCCACCGGGACTAGCGGGAGCACAGATACGCAGTATTTT.

V is TRBV20-1 and J is TRBJ2-5; no firm D call. The CDR3 is made up of 12 amino acids. Per germline, CDR1 DFQATT and CDR2 SNEGSKA (reference sequence). V was pared by 5 bases and J by 1 base, with 8 bases between. CDR3: CSAANPQETQYF. The CDR3 DNA is TGCAGTGCTGCCAACCCCCAAGAGACCCAGTACTTC.

The CDR3 is CSAQFSGGLPYEQYF. DNA of the CDR3: TGCAGTGCTCAGTTTAGCGGGGGGCTCCCCTACGAGCAGTACTTC. The chain carries TRBV20-1 and TRBJ2-7; TRBD2 aligns across 10 bases. CDR1 DFQATT and CDR2 SNEGSKA come from the germline V gene (reference sequence). There are 15 residues in the CDR3. V gave up 5 bases and J gave up 2 bases; unmatched junction bases: 9.

V usage is TRBV13 and J usage is TRBJ2-2; TRBD2 might be the D (6 bases). The V and J ends lost 4 bases and 1 base respectively, with 10 bases between them. The CDR3 totals 15 residues. Germline V gene data show CDR1 as PRHDT and CDR2 as FYEKMQ (reference sequence). CDR3 amino acids: CASSSSGVNTGELFF. The CDR3 coding sequence is TGTGCCAGCAGCTCCTCGGGGGTGAACACCGGGGAGCTGTTTTTT.

Comment on this clonotype: A much larger clone lies one base from this, so it may be a read error. This chain joins TRBV4-1 and TRBJ2-5; D gene unclear. Germline CDR1 reads MGHRA; CDR2 reads YSYEKL. The CDR3 is 12 amino acids. The CDR3 loop reads CASNQDAKTQYF. CDR3 nucleotides: TGCGCCAGCAACCAAGATGCGAAGACCCAGTACTTC.

The chain carries TRBV20-1 and TRBJ2-4, with 7 bases lining up with TRBD2. V trimming: 2 bases; J trimming: 0 bases; junction bases outside the gene matches: 4. This CDR3 has 15 amino acids. Germline V lookup: CDR1 DFQATT, CDR2 SNEGSKA (reference sequence). The CDR3 region has the DNA TGCAGTGCTAGATGGGGGAGGGCAGCCAAAAACATTCAGTACTTC. Encoded protein: CSARWGRAAKNIQYF.

The chain links TRBV28 to TRBJ2-4; TRBD1 might be the D (6 bases). The CDR3 contains 15 residues. The germline CDR1 and CDR2 sequences are MDHEN and SYDVKM. V lost 5 bases and J 3 bases, leaving 14 bases between the germline ends. CDR3 DNA sequence: TGTGCCAGCAGTACCGCCGCAGGGGACAAAAACATTCAGTACTTC. Translation: CASSTAAGDKNIQYF. Supplemented by reference TRBV28 and TRBJ2-4, the full variable domain reads DVKVTQSSRYLVKRTGEKVFLECVQDMDHENMFWYRQDPGLGLRLIYFSYDVKMKEKGDIPEGYSVSREKKERFSLILESASTNQTSMYLCASSTAAGDKNIQYFGAGTRLSVL.